A selection of T cell receptor beta chains follows, all from one sample in a study of cytomegalovirus exposure and HLA in healthy donors. Only in-frame clones appear in the TCRdb table, and some are missing; sequencing was by immunoSEQ multiplex PCR. The data contain under 200,000 clones, about four fifths of them seen just once; the ten biggest clones take up about 1.7%. Material: PBMCs. These receptors came from a woman aged 18-35 years in good health and CMV-seronegative. CDR3s include the opening cysteine and the closing phenylalanine or tryptophan.

v_gene	j_gene	CDR3aa
TRBV19	TRBJ2-4	CASSKDRAAKNIQYF
TRBV7-9	TRBJ1-2	CASSSSFRDLNYGYTF
TRBV7-6	TRBJ2-2	CASSLGGTSTNTGELFF
TRBV11-2	TRBJ2-3	CASRLAATDTQYF
TRBV5-1	TRBJ2-7	CASSWGGTTDHEQYF
TRBV7-9	TRBJ2-3	CASSLDYYTDTQYF
TRBV7-2	TRBJ1-5	CASSLNRDSNQPQHF
TRBV6-1	TRBJ2-1	CASSGRDSLYNEQFF
TRBV7-6	TRBJ2-5	CASSLLGSGETQYF
TRBV4-1	TRBJ1-2	CASSPSGTDYGYTF
TRBV7-9	TRBJ1-1	CSSSLPGPRDTEAFF
TRBV11-3	TRBJ1-1	CASSSIGTENTEAFF
TRBV6-1	NA	CATFDGYSSYEQYF
TRBV30	TRBJ2-1	CAFRDRGFGEQFF
TRBV5-1	TRBJ1-1	CASRTDSATGRAFF